This T cell receptor beta chain was recovered during a study of early T cells in non-severe SARS-CoV-2 infection. This clonotype occurred many times. Unique molecular identifiers were attached to individual cDNA molecules. Each CDR3 protein is one row after TCRdb ran MiXCR on the 5' RACE reads. The sample includes about 69,000 distinct CDR3 sequences, over 3.5% of them seen just once. The CDR3 covers 18 residues. Germline loops: CDR1 SGDLS, CDR2 YYNGEE. V shed 4 bases and J 2 bases; nucleotides not matched to a gene: 16. The V gene is TRBV9, the J gene TRBJ2-3; 7 bases map to TRBD2. This specimen was whole blood, taken at baseline. This clonotype was obtained from an adult who was a healthcare worker with PCR-confirmed SARS-CoV-2 infection or an uninfected control (not recorded which). The donor label of this sample is uncertain. CDR3 sequence (DNA): TGTGCCAGCAGCCCCATGCCGGGAGCCGGGGGGATCACAGATACGCAGTATTTT. Its protein is CASSPMPGAGGITDTQYF. The entire variable domain, with the rest obtained from reference TRBV9 and TRBJ2-3, is as follows: DSGVTQTPKHLITATGQRVTLRCSPRSGDLSVYWYQQSLDQGLQFLIQYYNGEERAKGNILERFSAQQFPDLHSELNLSSLELGDSALYFCASSPMPGAGGITDTQYFGPGTRLTVL.